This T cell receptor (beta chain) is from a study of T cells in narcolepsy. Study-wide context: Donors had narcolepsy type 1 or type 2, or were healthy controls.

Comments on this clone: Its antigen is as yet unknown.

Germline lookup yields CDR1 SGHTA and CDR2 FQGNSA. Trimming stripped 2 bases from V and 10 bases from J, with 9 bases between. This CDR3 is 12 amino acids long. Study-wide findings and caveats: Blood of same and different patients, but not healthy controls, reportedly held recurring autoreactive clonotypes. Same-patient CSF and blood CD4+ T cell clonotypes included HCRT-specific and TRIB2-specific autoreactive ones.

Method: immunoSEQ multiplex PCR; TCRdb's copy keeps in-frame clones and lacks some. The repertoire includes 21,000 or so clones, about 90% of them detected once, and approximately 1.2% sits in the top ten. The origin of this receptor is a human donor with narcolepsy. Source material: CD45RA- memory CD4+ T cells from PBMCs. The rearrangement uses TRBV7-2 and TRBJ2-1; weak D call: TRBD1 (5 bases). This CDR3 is CASSLQGREQFF. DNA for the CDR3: TGTGCCAGCAGCTTACAGGGCAGGGAGCAGTTCTTC.